This T cell receptor beta chain appears in the sequencing data of a study of neurological immune-mediated disorders. Broader study findings: None of the CDR3 amino acid sequences of expanded clones were shared across subjects, and this suggested private repertoires in all groups. In HTLV-1-associated myelopathy, TCR clonal expansion was greatest, and in multiple sclerosis it was least, below healthy controls. No link was found between any clinical or MRI feature and the multiple sclerosis repertoire cluster.

Looked up from germline, CDR1 is MNHNS and CDR2 is SASEGT. V dropped 3 bases and J dropped 1 base, with 7 bases sitting between them. This CDR3 region has 15 residues. Many counts were recorded for this clonotype. Its antigen is unknown. Template-switch 5'RACE cDNA synthesis added a 10-nucleotide unique molecular identifier. TCRdb processed the 5' RACE reads anew with MiXCR; each CDR3 protein has one entry. The sample shows 42,000 or so distinct CDR3 sequences, roughly 2.5% of them seen only once. The source material was PBMCs. This receptor was obtained from a young man with multiple sclerosis. V usage is TRBV6-1 and J usage is TRBJ2-6; D gene ambiguous. Here the CDR3 reads CASSDRPSGANVLTF. In nucleotides, the CDR3 is TGTGCCAGCAGTGATCGACCTTCTGGGGCCAACGTCCTGACTTTC.